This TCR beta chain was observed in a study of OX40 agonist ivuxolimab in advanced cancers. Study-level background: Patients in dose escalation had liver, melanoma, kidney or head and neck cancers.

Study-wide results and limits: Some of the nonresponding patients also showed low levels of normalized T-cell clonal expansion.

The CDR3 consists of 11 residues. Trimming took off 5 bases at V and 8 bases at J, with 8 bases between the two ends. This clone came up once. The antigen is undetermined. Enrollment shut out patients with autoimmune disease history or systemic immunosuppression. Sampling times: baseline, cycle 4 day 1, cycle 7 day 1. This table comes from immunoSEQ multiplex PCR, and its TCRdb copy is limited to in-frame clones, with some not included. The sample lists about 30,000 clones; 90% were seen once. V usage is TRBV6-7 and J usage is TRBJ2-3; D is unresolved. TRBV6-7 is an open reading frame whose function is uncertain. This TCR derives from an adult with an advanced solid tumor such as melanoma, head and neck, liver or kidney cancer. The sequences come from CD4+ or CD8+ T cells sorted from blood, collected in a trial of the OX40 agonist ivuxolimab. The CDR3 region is CASSDLGTQYF. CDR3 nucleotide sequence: TGTGCCAGCAGTGACCTGGGTACGCAGTATTTT.